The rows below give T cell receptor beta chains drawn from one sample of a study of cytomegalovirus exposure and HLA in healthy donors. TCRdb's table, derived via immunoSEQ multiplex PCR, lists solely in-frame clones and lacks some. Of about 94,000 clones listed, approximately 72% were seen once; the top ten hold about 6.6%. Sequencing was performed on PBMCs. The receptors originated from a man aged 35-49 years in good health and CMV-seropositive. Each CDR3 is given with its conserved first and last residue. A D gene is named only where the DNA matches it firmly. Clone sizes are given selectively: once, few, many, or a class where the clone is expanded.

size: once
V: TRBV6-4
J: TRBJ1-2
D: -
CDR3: CASSDSSGGRFYGYTF
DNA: TGTGCCAGCAGTGACTCGAGTGGGGGCCGATTCTATGGCTACACCTTC

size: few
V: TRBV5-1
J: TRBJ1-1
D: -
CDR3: CASSLMGALNTEAFF
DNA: TGCGCCAGCAGCTTGATGGGGGCGTTGAACACTGAAGCTTTCTTT

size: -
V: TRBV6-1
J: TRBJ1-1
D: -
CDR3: CASSEAVREAFF
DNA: TGTGCCAGCAGTGAAGCGGTACGGGAAGCTTTCTTT

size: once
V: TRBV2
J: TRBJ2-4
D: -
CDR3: CASTPSSLAKNIQYF
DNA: TGTGCCAGCACCCCTTCTAGTTTAGCCAAAAACATTCAGTACTTC

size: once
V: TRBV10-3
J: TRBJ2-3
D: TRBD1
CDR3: CAITKSGTGAPRGTQYF
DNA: TGTGCCATCACCAAATCCGGGACAGGGGCCCCCCGGGGTACGCAGTATTTT

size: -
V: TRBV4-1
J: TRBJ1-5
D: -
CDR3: CASSHPGGDSNQPQHF
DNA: TGCGCCAGCAGCCATCCCGGGGGTGATAGCAATCAGCCCCAGCATTTT

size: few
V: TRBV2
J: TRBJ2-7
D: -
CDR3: CASSDRGYEQYF
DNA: TGTGCCAGCAGTGACAGGGGCTACGAGCAGTACTTC

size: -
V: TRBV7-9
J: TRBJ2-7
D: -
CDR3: CASSLGGPYEQYF
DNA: TGTGCCAGCAGCTTAGGGGGCCCCTACGAGCAGTACTTC

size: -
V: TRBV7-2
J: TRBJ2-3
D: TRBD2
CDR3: CASSAGLAGGGDTQYF
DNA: TGTGCCAGCAGCGCGGGACTAGCGGGAGGTGGAGATACGCAGTATTTT

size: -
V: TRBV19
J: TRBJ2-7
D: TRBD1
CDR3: CASSAGQGYYEQYF
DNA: TGTGCCAGTAGTGCGGGACAGGGGTACTACGAGCAGTACTTC

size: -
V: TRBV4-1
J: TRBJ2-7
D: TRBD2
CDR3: CASSQEWGTTSYEQYF
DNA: TGCGCCAGCAGCCAAGAATGGGGGACTACCTCCTACGAGCAGTACTTC

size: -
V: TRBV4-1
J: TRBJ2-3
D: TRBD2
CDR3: CASSLGLANTDTQYF
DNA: TGCGCCAGCAGCCTGGGACTAGCGAACACAGATACGCAGTATTTT

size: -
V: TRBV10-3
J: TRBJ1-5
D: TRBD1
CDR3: CAISEAGGQGNQPQHF
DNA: TGTGCCATCAGTGAGGCGGGGGGACAGGGGAATCAGCCCCAGCATTTT

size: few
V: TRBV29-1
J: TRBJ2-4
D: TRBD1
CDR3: CSGFGQGNIQYF
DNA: TGCAGCGGATTCGGACAGGGCAACATTCAGTACTTC

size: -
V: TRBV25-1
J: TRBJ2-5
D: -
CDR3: CASSDRGAWVQETQYF
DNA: TGTGCCAGCAGCGACCGGGGGGCATGGGTCCAAGAGACCCAGTACTTC

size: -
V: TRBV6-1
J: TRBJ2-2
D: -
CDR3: CASRERVAGELFF
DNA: TGTGCCAGCCGGGAGCGGGTTGCCGGGGAGCTGTTTTTT

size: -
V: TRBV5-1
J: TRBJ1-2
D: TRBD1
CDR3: CASSSGQAYGYTF
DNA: TGCGCCAGCAGTTCAGGACAGGCCTATGGCTACACCTTC

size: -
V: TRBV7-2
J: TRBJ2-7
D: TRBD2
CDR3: CASSLDGGLAGSDYEQYF
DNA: TGTGCCAGCAGCTTAGACGGGGGACTAGCGGGAAGCGACTACGAGCAGTACTTC